These T cell receptor beta chains were read from a single sample in a study of T cell responses to AZD1222 COVID-19 vaccine. Clones were read by immunoSEQ multiplex PCR, and TCRdb kept only the in-frame ones, dropping some. This table holds about 56,000 clones, approximately 86% found once. Sample: peripheral blood, taken 28 days after the second AZD1222 dose. Source of these receptors: an adult who received the AZD1222 COVID-19 vaccine. The CDR3 runs from the conserved cysteine through the conserved F or W. D genes are given only for firm matches. Not every row has a clone size; where given, it reads once, few, many or a size class.

CDR3nt	CDR3aa	abundance	v_gene	j_gene	d_gene
TGTGCCAGCAGTGAAACCGGGACAGGAGATGGCTACACCTTC	CASSETGTGDGYTF	-	TRBV6-1	TRBJ1-2	TRBD1
TGTGCCAGCAGTTTGCGGGGAAGTGGCTACACCTTC	CASSLRGSGYTF	-	TRBV12-3/TRBV12-4	TRBJ1-2	-
TGCGCCAGCAGCTTGGTTCAGGGGCGGGTCCCCCTCTACGAGCAGTACTTC	CASSLVQGRVPLYEQYF	-	TRBV5-1	TRBJ2-7	-
TGTGCCAGCAGGGTCGAGCCGAACCGCCTCTATGGCTACACCTTC	CASRVEPNRLYGYTF	-	TRBV5-6	TRBJ1-2	-
TGTGCCACCAGCAGGGCCAGGGGAGGTGGCTACACCTTC	CATSRARGGGYTF	-	TRBV15	TRBJ1-2	-
TGTGCCACCAGTGATTCTGCTAGACAGGGAGAAAATTCACCCCTCCACTTT	CATSDSARQGENSPLHF	-	TRBV24-1	TRBJ1-6	TRBD1
TGTGCCAGCAGTTTACCACTGGGACTAGCGGGGCCTCAAGCGCGGGCCAACGTCCTGACTTTC	CASSLPLGLAGPQARANVLTF	-	TRBV28	TRBJ2-6	TRBD2
TGTGCCAGCAGCCAAGGCGGGACTAGGATTTACAATGAGCAGTTCTTC	CASSQGGTRIYNEQFF	few	TRBV3-1/TRBV3-2	TRBJ2-1	TRBD2
TGTGCCAGCTCACCACCCGACTCCTACGAGCAGTACTTC	CASSPPDSYEQYF	few	TRBV18	TRBJ2-7	-
TGTGCCAGCAGTTTACACTCGAACACCGGGGAGCTGTTTTTT	CASSLHSNTGELFF	few	TRBV28	TRBJ2-2	-
TGTGCCAGCAGCTTGTTAGGGCAGAACTATGGCTACACCTTC	CASSLLGQNYGYTF	few	TRBV5-6	TRBJ1-2	-
TGTGCCAGTAGTCCGGGACAGGGGACGATCGGGGAGCTGTTTTTT	CASSPGQGTIGELFF	-	TRBV19	TRBJ2-2	TRBD1
TGTGCCAGTAGGGCGACTGCCCTTGCCTACAATGAGCAGTTCTTC	CASRATALAYNEQFF	-	TRBV19	TRBJ2-1	-
TGCGCCAGCAGCCAGGAAATAACAGGGGGCAGTGGGACCCAGTACTTC	CASSQEITGGSGTQYF	-	TRBV4-1	TRBJ2-5	TRBD1